The entry below gives a single TCR beta chain sequence along with its context. Its antigen remains unknown. MiXCR, run by TCRdb on the reads, gives a single entry per CDR3 protein. Of roughly 78,000 distinct CDR3 sequences listed, approximately 40% were seen once; the top ten hold 80% to 95%. The data stem from a study of T cell repertoires in cytomegalovirus infection. Study at large: HLA-B-restricted CMV epitopes that are well studied were used alongside recently identified HLA-C-restricted ones.

With 5 bases removed from V and 0 bases from J, the gap between germline ends came to 11 bases. CDR1 is LNHDA, CDR2 SQIVND, per germline (reference sequence). The CDR3 is made up of 15 amino acids. The material sequenced was CD8+ T cells from cultured PBMCs, taken from culture after CMV antigen stimulation. This chain joins TRBV19 and TRBJ1-3; D unresolved. The clonotype comes from a human donor in good health (CMV status not recorded). Some clones in this sample may be carry-over from other donors' samples. The CDR3 DNA follows: TGTGCCAGTAGTCCAACCGATTTCTCTGGAAACACCATATATTTT. Translated, it gives CASSPTDFSGNTIYF.